Listed below are T cell receptor beta chains from one sample, sequenced in a study of T-cell reconstitution after alpha-beta-depleted transplantation in children. TCRdb ran MiXCR on the PCR reads and lists one entry per CDR3 protein. In the table there are some 240,000 distinct CDR3 sequences, about 9.6% of which are singletons. Source: PBMCs from the stem cell graft donor, taken from the stem cell graft. These receptors were obtained from a human donor who donated a stem cell graft to a child with SCID. CDR3s include the opening cysteine and the closing phenylalanine or tryptophan. A D gene is named only where the DNA matches it firmly. A clone size is listed for some rows: how often the clone was seen (once, few, many), or a class if it is expanded.

CDR3aa	CDR3nt	v_gene	j_gene	abundance	d_gene
CASSFSGGSYNEQFF	TGTGCCAGCAGCTTTTCGGGGGGGAGTTACAATGAGCAGTTCTTC	TRBV5-4	TRBJ2-1	many	TRBD2
CASQTGYYGYTF	TGTGCCAGCCAAACAGGGTACTATGGCTACACCTTC	TRBV30	TRBJ1-2	many	.
CASSAYGTGDAPLHF	TGTGCCAGCAGTGCGTACGGGACAGGGGATGCACCCCTCCACTTT	TRBV6-1	TRBJ1-6	many	TRBD1
CASSRNSGALGNTEAFF	TGCGCCAGCAGCCGCAATTCAGGGGCCCTGGGGAACACTGAAGCTTTCTTT	TRBV5-1	TRBJ1-1	many	.
CASSLGVAGNTEAFF	TGTGCCAGCAGCTTAGGGGTTGCAGGGAACACTGAAGCTTTCTTT	TRBV7-9	TRBJ1-1	many	.
CASSLDVLSAFF	TGTGCCAGCAGCTTAGATGTTCTCTCAGCTTTCTTT	TRBV7-9	TRBJ1-1	many	.
CAQLGGEPFAGANVLTF	TGTGCCCAATTGGGGGGGGAGCCGTTTGCTGGGGCCAACGTCCTGACTTTC	TRBV6-4	TRBJ2-6	many	TRBD2
CASSLGGLARLEDTQYF	TGCGCCAGCAGCTTGGGGGGACTAGCCCGATTGGAAGATACGCAGTATTTT	TRBV5-1	TRBJ2-3	many	TRBD2
CASSLTGVGATDTQYF	TGCGCCAGCAGCTTGACAGGGGTAGGGGCCACAGATACGCAGTATTTT	TRBV5-1	TRBJ2-3	many	TRBD1
CASSLEDRDRNTEAFF	TGTGCCAGCAGCTTGGAAGACCGGGACAGGAACACTGAAGCTTTCTTT	TRBV5-5	TRBJ1-1	.	TRBD1
CASSPRRDTILGDTGALFF	TGTGCCAGCAGCCCCCGCCGGGACACTATACTCGGGGACACCGGGGCGCTGTTTTTT	TRBV7-8	TRBJ2-2	.	.
CASSSRQGGTDTQYF	TGTGCCAGCAGTTCCCGACAGGGGGGCACAGATACGCAGTATTTT	TRBV12-3/TRBV12-4	TRBJ2-3	many	TRBD1
CATSRVGSSGNTIYF	TGTGCCACCAGCAGAGTTGGGAGCTCTGGAAACACCATATATTTT	TRBV15	TRBJ1-3	many	.
CASGPVGPVPDTQYF	TGTGCTAGTGGTCCCGTAGGACCCGTGCCAGATACGCAGTATTTT	TRBV12-5	TRBJ2-3	many	.
CSAVDRLLYEQYF	TGCAGTGCTGTGGACAGGCTTCTCTACGAGCAGTACTTC	TRBV20-1	TRBJ2-7	many	TRBD1
CASSKTGVGNEQFF	TGTGCCAGCAGCAAGACAGGGGTGGGTAATGAGCAGTTCTTC	TRBV6-1	TRBJ2-1	many	TRBD1
CASSVGRKETQYF	TGTGCCAGCAGTGTTGGCAGGAAAGAGACCCAGTACTTC	TRBV6-1	TRBJ2-5	many	.
CAIRWGPSSDTQYF	TGTGCCATCAGGTGGGGGCCCTCGTCGGATACGCAGTATTTT	TRBV10-3	TRBJ2-3	many	.
CATSRVGTGNQPQHF	TGTGCCACCAGCAGAGTGGGGACAGGCAATCAGCCCCAGCATTTT	TRBV15	TRBJ1-5	many	TRBD1
CASSAYSSYNEQFF	TGTGCCAGCAGTGCATACAGCTCCTACAATGAGCAGTTCTTC	TRBV6-4	TRBJ2-1	many	.
CSVEDRAAGYTF	TGCAGCGTTGAGGACAGGGCGGCTGGCTACACCTTC	TRBV29-1	TRBJ1-2	many	TRBD1
CASSLEGAGELFF	TGCGCCAGCAGCTTGGAGGGGGCCGGGGAGCTGTTTTTT	TRBV5-1	TRBJ2-2	many	.
CATSDPGEPSYNEQFF	TGTGCCACCAGTGACCCCGGGGAGCCCTCCTACAATGAGCAGTTCTTC	TRBV24-1	TRBJ2-1	many	.
CASSQPDRGREETQYF	TGTGCCAGCAGCCAGCCCGACAGGGGACGGGAGGAGACCCAGTACTTC	TRBV4-2	TRBJ2-5	few	TRBD1
CASSSTGRGTQYF	TGTGCCAGCAGCTCGACTGGTCGCGGTACGCAGTATTTT	TRBV7-9	TRBJ2-3	many	.
CASSQTSQAIQETQYF	TGCGCCAGCAGCCAGACCAGCCAGGCCATCCAAGAGACCCAGTACTTC	TRBV4-1	TRBJ2-5	many	.
CAISPGEETQYF	TGTGCCATCAGCCCAGGAGAGGAGACCCAGTACTTC	TRBV10-3	TRBJ2-5	many	.
CASSLAPMGADTQYF	TGTGCCAGCAGTTTAGCCCCAATGGGCGCAGATACGCAGTATTTT	TRBV27	TRBJ2-3	many	.
CASSPAGTGGYEQYF	TGCGCCAGCAGCCCGGCCGGGACAGGGGGGTACGAGCAGTACTTC	TRBV5-1	TRBJ2-7	many	TRBD1